This T cell receptor beta chain emerged from a study of cytomegalovirus exposure and HLA in healthy donors. Study-level points and caveats: The authors confirmed in vitro that a few CMV-associated chains were specific for CMV antigens. Reports credit the classifier with highly specific, highly sensitive diagnosis of cytomegalovirus status. TCR sequences were mostly rare, though some public TCRs occurred in many donors.

Between the trimmed V and J ends, which lost 2 bases and 7 bases, there was a span of 5 bases. The CDR3 totals 12 residues. CDR1 and CDR2 from the germline V gene are SGHTA and FQGTGA. Of note for this clone: Its specificity is not known.

PCR employed 60 Vbeta and 13 Jbeta primers. The assay was immunoSEQ multiplex PCR, and TCRdb's table has in-frame clones only and misses some. The data contain about 86,000 clones, 79% of them singletons. The sequencing input was PBMCs. This sequence originates from a woman between 35 and 50 years old in good health and CMV-seropositive. V is TRBV7-3 and J is TRBJ2-2; D uncertain. CDR3 in amino acids: CASSLEVGELFF. CDR3 DNA sequence: TGTGCCAGCAGCTTAGAGGTCGGGGAGCTGTTTTTT.